The 7 T cell receptor beta chains below all came from one sample that was sequenced in a study of T-cell memory formation after mild COVID-19 (TCRdb year 2021). The library was prepared using 5' RACE. Sequencing relied on an Illumina NovaSeq 6000. The public sequencing data were trimmed at Q25 with fastp and processed into clonotypes with MiXCR by TCRdb, which kept only in-frame beta chains. For every CDR3 protein sequence, its rows merge into one entry that carries the most common genes and DNA. The sample table lists 300,000 to 400,000 distinct CDR3 sequences, around 28% of them with a count of one. The ten largest make up approximately 13% of the sample. Sequenced material: PBMCs or a T cell subset sorted from them (not recorded which). All receptors come from an adult woman who had mild COVID-19 (a few samples of this study predate the infection). The sample titles of this study are shuffled in the database, so cell type and time point are left out; the donor was told from shared clones.

This clonotype was found a few times. The chain joins TRBV3-1 to TRBJ2-7, with D unresolved. Germline assignment: CDR1 LGHDT and CDR2 YNNKEL (reference sequence). The CDR3 has 16 residues. V lost 0 bases, J lost 0 bases, and 12 bases lay in between. The CDR3 DNA reads TGTGCCAGCAGCCAAGATTTCGGTGCATTCTCCTACGAGCAGTACTTC. Translated: CASSQDFGAFSYEQYF.

This clonotype was observed a few times. The chain combines TRBV7-2 with TRBJ2-6; D possibly corresponds to TRBD1 (6 bases). The germline V gene encodes CDR1 SGHTA and CDR2 FQGNSA. CDR3 length: 19 residues. V was clipped by 5 bases and J by 1 base, with 21 bases between them. The CDR3 bases are TGTGCCAGCAGCGTACAGCATCGCAGGGGTCCGTCTGGGGCCAACGTCCTGACTTTC. The encoded protein is CASSVQHRRGPSGANVLTF.

The chain recombines TRBV30 with TRBJ1-6; TRBD1 might be the D (5 bases). V lost 4 bases and J 9 bases, leaving 13 bases between the germline ends. CDR1 is GTSNPN and CDR2 is SVGIG in the germline V gene (reference sequence). The CDR3 covers 13 residues. The CDR3 sequence: CAWIRDSTSPLHF. The CDR3 DNA follows: TGTGCCTGGATCCGGGACTCCACTTCACCCCTCCACTTT. The full variable domain, in which reference TRBV30 and TRBJ1-6 provide the parts outside the CDR3, is SQTIHQWPATLVQPVGSPLSLECTVEGTSNPNLYWYRQAAGRGLQLLFYSVGIGQISSEVPQNLSASRPQDRQFILSSKKLLLSDSGFYLCAWIRDSTSPLHFGNGTRLTVT.

This clonotype has only one observation. The J gene is TRBJ1-6, the V gene TRBV5-6, with unresolved D. The length of the CDR3 is 15 residues. Germline values: CDR1 SGHDT, CDR2 YYEEEE. Trimming removed 1 base from V and 5 bases from J, with 10 bases in between. The CDR3, as DNA: TGTGCCAGCAGCTTGCGACGGATGGATAATTCACCCCTCCACTTT. Protein product: CASSLRRMDNSPLHF.

The V gene is TRBV6-5, the J gene TRBJ2-2, with TRBD1 matching 10 bases. This CDR3 is built from 15 residues. V gave up 6 bases and J gave up 5 bases; unmatched junction bases: 6. Germline V gives CDR1 MNHEY, CDR2 SVGAGI. CDR3 coding DNA: TGTGCCAGCAGGCCGGGACAGGGGTATACCGGGGAGCTGTTTTTT. This encodes CASRPGQGYTGELFF.

This clonotype appeared once. A read error may produce the germline difference seen at one junction end. The rearrangement uses TRBV3-1 and TRBJ2-1, with a tentative D call TRBD1 (5 bases). CDR3 size: 13 residues. CDR1 is LGHDT, CDR2 YNNKEL, per germline (reference sequence). CDR3 DNA sequence: TGTGCCAGCAGCCGGGGCCCGGAAGGGTTCGAGCTCTTC. Its protein is CASSRGPEGFELF.

The chain links TRBV6-6 to TRBJ2-7, with 9 bases lining up with TRBD1. V shed 2 bases and J 6 bases; nucleotides not matched to a gene: 5. The CDR3 length is 14 residues. The V gene's germline CDR1 is MNHNY and CDR2 SVGAGI (reference sequence). The CDR3 nucleotides read TGTGCCAGCAGTTACCCCGGACAGGGGACCGAGCAGTACTTC. Its protein product is CASSYPGQGTEQYF.